These 8 T cell receptor beta chains were all obtained from the same sample, sequenced in a study of blood T cell repertoires in COVID-19. This table comes from immunoSEQ multiplex PCR, and its TCRdb copy is limited to in-frame clones, with some not included. The table has 25,000 to 30,000 clones, roughly 90% seen once. The sequencing input was peripheral blood. Receptor source: a human donor in a cohort sampled during active COVID-19.

The chain couples TRBV11-2 to TRBJ1-2; the D gene is possibly TRBD1 (6 bases). V was shortened by 7 bases and J by 2 bases, with 14 bases between the two germline ends. This CDR3 is built from 14 residues. Germline loops: CDR1 SGHAT, CDR2 FQNNGV. The CDR3 bases are TGTGCCAGCACCCCAGGGGTCGGAAACTATGGCTACACCTTC. It specifies CASTPGVGNYGYTF.

The J gene is TRBJ2-1, the V gene TRBV6-5; 7 bases align to TRBD1. V lost 7 bases and J lost 0; bases outside the gene matches: 3. Germline V CDR1 and CDR2: MNHEY, SVGAGI. CDR3 size: 14 residues. CDR3 DNA sequence: TGTGCCAGCACCTACAGGGGCTCCTACAATGAGCAGTTCTTC. Protein product: CASTYRGSYNEQFF.

The CDR3 DNA reads TGTGCCAGCAGTTACGACAGTCTAGCGGGAGGTGAGCAGTTCTTC. This translates into CASSYDSLAGGEQFF. V usage is TRBV6-6 and J usage is TRBJ2-1, with TRBD2 identical over 11 bases. After removal of 2 bases from V and 9 bases from J, the junction contained 6 bases not matched to a gene. The CDR3 runs to 15 residues. Germline loops: CDR1 MNHNY, CDR2 SVGAGI (reference sequence).

The chain combines TRBV6-4 with TRBJ2-1; TRBD1 matches 9 bases. CDR1 is MRHNA and CDR2 is SNTAGT in the germline V gene. Trimming took 6 bases from V and 6 from J; bases not matched to a gene: 9. The CDR3 is made up of 15 amino acids. CDR3 residues: CASSPSGTGSNEQFF. The CDR3 nucleotides are TGTGCCAGCAGCCCTTCCGGGACAGGGTCCAATGAGCAGTTCTTC.

The rearrangement uses TRBV2 and TRBJ1-4; 10 bases align to TRBD1. V dropped 3 bases and J dropped 5; count of bases not matched to a gene: 6. This CDR3 comprises 16 residues. CDR1 SNHLY and CDR2 FYNNEI come from the germline V gene. The CDR3 region has the DNA TGTGCCAGCAGTGATGGTATGGACAGGGGGAATGAAAAACTGTTTTTT. Its protein product is CASSDGMDRGNEKLFF.

The gene calls are TRBV10-3 and TRBJ2-1, with D perhaps TRBD2 (6 bases). This CDR3 is 12 amino acids long. V dropped 10 bases and J dropped 9 bases, with 16 bases sitting between them. CDR1 ENHRY and CDR2 SYGVKD come from the germline V gene. CDR3 region: CATRDSLGEQFF. DNA for the CDR3: TGTGCCACTCGGGACTCCTTGGGTGAGCAGTTCTTC.

The genes are TRBV5-1 and TRBJ2-3; 9 bases agree with TRBD2. Germline loops: CDR1 SGHRS, CDR2 YFSETQ. The ends lost 4 bases at V and 2 bases at J; junction bases unmatched: 14. This CDR3 region has 18 residues. The CDR3 reads CASSDGGGAVSNTDTQYF. The CDR3 coding sequence is TGCGCCAGCAGCGACGGCGGGGGGGCCGTGTCAAACACAGATACGCAGTATTTT.

The rearrangement links TRBV7-9 to TRBJ1-2; D might be TRBD1 (6 bases). Germline loops: CDR1 SEHNR, CDR2 FQNEAQ (reference sequence). V was pared by 5 bases and J by 4 bases, with 20 bases between. The CDR3 spans 16 residues. CDR3 in amino acids: CASSAEPRGPVYGYTF. DNA of the CDR3: TGTGCCAGCAGCGCCGAGCCCAGGGGCCCCGTCTATGGCTACACCTTC.